Each of the 24 T cell receptor beta chains below was sequenced from the same sample in a study of T cell repertoires in cytomegalovirus infection. TCRdb reanalysed the reads using MiXCR and keeps one entry per CDR3 protein. The repertoire holds roughly 220,000 distinct CDR3 sequences, with roughly two fifths as singletons. Antigens for these TCRs are unknown. Sequenced here: CD8+ T cells from cultured PBMCs, sampled from culture after CMV antigen stimulation. Receptors were obtained from a human donor in good health (CMV status not recorded). Some clones in this sample may be carry-over from other donors' samples.

The chain uses TRBV18 and TRBJ1-6; 11 nucleotides line up with TRBD1. The V gene's germline CDR1 is KGHSH and CDR2 LQKENI. With V trimmed by 0 bases and J by 7 bases, 2 bases remained unmatched. The CDR3 sequence is 16 residues long. The CDR3 sequence: CASSPPGQGGNSPLHF. In DNA form, the CDR3 reads TGTGCCAGCTCACCACCGGGACAGGGGGGAAATTCACCCCTCCACTTT.

This clonotype occurred a few times. The chain uses TRBV15 and TRBJ2-2; the match to TRBD2 covers 7 bases. V was clipped by 8 bases and J by 5 bases; unmatched bases: 5. This CDR3 has 13 residues. Germline CDR1 is LNHNV and CDR2 is YYDKDF (reference sequence). The CDR3: CATGRVTTGELFF. DNA for the CDR3: TGTGCCACCGGGAGGGTTACAACCGGGGAGCTGTTTTTT.

This clonotype was detected a few times. Written as DNA, the CDR3 is TGTGCCAGCAGCCTTCCCCCTATCGGGGTTAGCAATCAGCCCCAGCATTTT. Residues: CASSLPPIGVSNQPQHF. The chain links TRBV5-8 to TRBJ1-5, with D hard to call. The V and J ends lost 4 bases and 0 bases respectively, with 17 bases between them. Germline-derived CDR1 and CDR2 are SGHTS and YDEGEE. There are 17 residues in the CDR3.

J is TRBJ2-2 and V is TRBV11-3, with 7 bases lining up with TRBD1. The CDR3 has 15 residues. Germline values: CDR1 SGHNT, CDR2 YENEEA. With 4 bases clipped from V and 2 bases from J, the junction kept 4 bases outside the gene matches. The CDR3 DNA is TGTGCCAGCAGCTCTAGACAGGGAAACACCGGGGAGCTGTTTTTT. Amino acids: CASSSRQGNTGELFF.

The chain has TRBV11-3 and TRBJ2-1; D might be TRBD2 (6 bases). The V gene lost 5 bases and the J gene lost 10 bases, with 18 bases spanning the gap. CDR1 and CDR2 (germline): SGHNT, YENEEA. This CDR3 is 14 amino acids long. In DNA, the CDR3 is TGTGCCAGCAGCCCCTTTGGGGCGGGAAGCGAGCAGTTCTTC. Protein product: CASSPFGAGSEQFF.

V is TRBV27 and J is TRBJ2-5, with 7 positions matching TRBD2. In germline, CDR1 is MNHEY, CDR2 SMNVEV (reference sequence). Trimming removed 6 bases from V and 0 bases from J; junction bases left unmatched: 4. The CDR3 sequence is 14 residues long. CDR3 DNA: TGTGCCAGCAGGCAACTAGCGTACCAAGAGACCCAGTACTTC. Translating it yields CASRQLAYQETQYF.

J is TRBJ1-5 and V is TRBV6-6; 7 bases agree with TRBD1. Per germline, CDR1 MNHNY and CDR2 SVGAGI (reference sequence). CDR3 size: 17 residues. The V and J ends lost 2 bases and 6 bases, in that order; junction bases with no gene match: 13. The CDR3 coding sequence is TGTGCCAGCAGTTACGCCAAGAACAGGGGCGCACCTCAGCCCCAGCATTTT. It encodes CASSYAKNRGAPQPQHF.

The V and J genes are TRBV6-6 and TRBJ2-2; a possible D gene is TRBD2 (5 bases). Germline lookup yields CDR1 MNHNY and CDR2 SVGAGI (reference sequence). The CDR3 is made up of 14 amino acids. The ends were cut back, 4 bases at V and 5 bases at J, with 11 bases in the middle. In DNA, the CDR3 is TGTGCCAGCAGTTTACGGGGAACGACCGGGGAGCTGTTTTTT. It specifies CASSLRGTTGELFF.

The chain combines TRBV6-5 with TRBJ2-1; D call uncertain. This CDR3 is built from 11 residues. CDR1 MNHEY and CDR2 SVGAGI come from the germline V gene. Deletions cut 3 bases from V and 8 bases from J, with 5 bases between. Here the CDR3 DNA reads TGTGCCAGCAGTTATCGTCATGAGCAGTTCTTC. It codes for CASSYRHEQFF.

This clonotype was detected only once. The chain links TRBV2 to TRBJ1-1; D is ambiguous. Germline V gene lookup returns CDR1 SNHLY and CDR2 FYNNEI. CDR3 length equals 14 residues. V was pared by 5 bases and J by 3 bases, with 13 bases between. The DNA of the CDR3 is TGTGCCAGCAGTTTAAGGGCCGGGGACACTGAAGCTTTCTTT. Amino acid sequence: CASSLRAGDTEAFF.

DNA of the CDR3: TGTGCCAGCAGCGGCCGGGACAGCGACTCTTTGACCGAGCAGTACTTC. Encoded protein: CASSGRDSDSLTEQYF. The V and J genes are TRBV9 and TRBJ2-7; 7 bases fit TRBD1. Germline V gene sequence: CDR1 SGDLS, CDR2 YYNGEE. CDR3 size: 16 residues. Germline trimming cut 3 bases from V and 6 bases from J; bases unmatched to any gene: 15. Combining the CDR3 with reference TRBV9 and TRBJ2-7 gives the whole variable domain DSGVTQTPKHLITATGQRVTLRCSPRSGDLSVYWYQQSLDQGLQFLIQYYNGEERAKGNILERFSAQQFPDLHSELNLSSLELGDSALYFCASSGRDSDSLTEQYFGPGTRLTVT.

V is TRBV19 and J is TRBJ1-2; possibly TRBD1 for D (5 bases). Between the trimmed V and J ends, which lost 7 bases and 3 bases, there was a span of 15 bases. Per the germline V gene, CDR1 is LNHDA and CDR2 is SQIVND (reference sequence). CDR3 size: 14 residues. This chain's CDR3 is CASKEGKPYYGYTF. CDR3 coding DNA: TGTGCCAGTAAAGAGGGGAAGCCTTACTATGGCTACACCTTC.

V and J are TRBV12-3 or TRBV12-4 and TRBJ2-3; D perhaps matches TRBD1 (7 bases). Between the trimmed V and J ends, which lost 5 bases and 5 bases, there was a span of 14 bases. The CDR3 is 14 residues long. CDR3 DNA sequence: TGTGCCAGCAGTGAGACAGGGAGGTTAGATACGCAGTATTTT. Amino acid sequence: CASSETGRLDTQYF.

The V gene is TRBV11-2, the J gene TRBJ1-1; D gene unclear. The CDR3 loop spans 14 amino acids. Trimming took off 7 bases at V and 0 bases at J, with 12 bases between the two ends. In germline, CDR1 is SGHAT, CDR2 FQNNGV. CDR3 protein: CASKPLSLNTEAFF. The CDR3 DNA reads as TGTGCCAGCAAACCCTTGTCCCTGAACACTGAAGCTTTCTTT.

This clonotype was counted only a few times. The chain combines TRBV7-8 with TRBJ2-7; 8 bases align to TRBD1. The CDR3 is 16 residues long. Per germline, CDR1 SGHVS and CDR2 FQNEAQ. With 2 bases clipped from V and 0 bases from J, the junction kept 6 bases outside the gene matches. In DNA form, the CDR3 reads TGTGCCAGCAGCTTATTGGGACAGGCCGTCTCCTACGAGCAGTACTTC. It yields the protein CASSLLGQAVSYEQYF. The full variable domain, completed using reference TRBV7-8 and TRBJ2-7, is GAGVSQSPRYKVAKRGQDVALRCDPISGHVSLFWYQQALGQGPEFLTYFQNEAQLDKSGLPSDRFFAERPEGSVSTLKIQRTQQEDSAVYLCASSLLGQAVSYEQYFGPGTRLTVT.

J is TRBJ1-6 and V is TRBV7-2, with D possibly matching TRBD1 (6 bases). The CDR3 totals 16 residues. V dropped 1 base and J dropped 5 bases, with 12 bases sitting between them. Germline V CDR1 and CDR2: SGHTA, FQGNSA. Written as DNA, the CDR3 is TGTGCCAGCAGCTTAGTTTCGACAGGCCATAATTCACCCCTCCACTTT. Its protein is CASSLVSTGHNSPLHF.

The CDR3 region is CASSSIRPDRGELFF. In nucleotides, the CDR3 is TGTGCCAGCAGTTCAATCCGACCCGATAGGGGGGAGCTGTTTTTT. The genes are TRBV12-3 or TRBV12-4 and TRBJ2-2; D gene uncertain. CDR3 length: 15 amino acids. V was pared by 4 bases and J by 8 bases, with 17 bases between.

The CDR3 reads CASSEWGGPEGPQHF. For the CDR3, the DNA is TGTGCCAGCAGTGAATGGGGGGGCCCGGAGGGGCCCCAGCATTTT. V usage is TRBV6-1 and J usage is TRBJ1-5, with TRBD1 as a possible D gene (6 bases). The CDR3 consists of 15 residues. Trimming stripped 2 bases from V and 9 bases from J, with 17 bases between. Germline CDR1 is MNHNS and CDR2 is SASEGT.

The chain carries TRBV2 and TRBJ2-3; TRBD2 aligns across 13 bases. Germline-derived CDR1 and CDR2 are SNHLY and FYNNEI. J was trimmed by 1 base and V by 9 bases; bases with no gene match: 13. The CDR3 sequence is 18 residues long. CDR3 amino acids: CARLGLAGDGSGTDTQYF. DNA of the CDR3: TGTGCCAGGTTAGGACTAGCGGGAGATGGAAGCGGCACAGATACGCAGTATTTT.

The rearrangement joins TRBV20-1 to TRBJ2-7; D possibly corresponds to TRBD2 (5 bases). V lost 0 bases and J 4 bases, leaving 13 bases between the germline ends. Germline assignment: CDR1 DFQATT and CDR2 SNEGSKA (reference sequence). The CDR3 is made up of 14 amino acids. This chain's CDR3 is CSARDEDWSYEQYF. In DNA, the CDR3 is TGCAGTGCTAGAGATGAGGACTGGTCTTACGAGCAGTACTTC.

Only a few counts were recorded for this clonotype. The V and J genes are TRBV12-3 or TRBV12-4 and TRBJ1-1, with TRBD1 as a possible D gene (5 bases). Trimming took off 3 bases at V and 0 bases at J, with 17 bases between the two ends. CDR3 length equals 17 residues. The CDR3 is CASSFIPEGLLNTEAFF. The CDR3 DNA follows: TGTGCCAGCAGTTTTATACCCGAGGGACTCCTGAACACTGAAGCTTTCTTT.

This clonotype has at least ten counts. The junction departs from germline at one end; a sequencing error may be responsible. This chain uses TRBV7-3 with TRBJ1-3, with 7 bases aligning to TRBD1. The length of the CDR3 is 14 residues. Looked up from germline, CDR1 is SGHTA and CDR2 is FQGTGA. In DNA form, the CDR3 reads TGTGCCAGCAGCTTCGGGGACAGCTCTCCTCGCCCATTTTTT. This gives the protein CASSFGDSSPRPFF.

The chain combines TRBV5-1 with TRBJ1-5; maybe TRBD1 (5 bases). V was shortened by 0 bases and J by 1 base, with 11 bases between the two germline ends. Per germline, CDR1 SGHRS and CDR2 YFSETQ. This CDR3 is 16 amino acids long. Here the CDR3 DNA reads TGCGCCAGCAGCTTGGGGCCCCCAGGGAGCAATCAGCCCCAGCATTTT. This gives the protein CASSLGPPGSNQPQHF.

The chain carries TRBV19 and TRBJ2-1; D ambiguous. This CDR3 is 16 amino acids long. Looked up from germline, CDR1 is LNHDA and CDR2 is SQIVND (reference sequence). The ends were cut back, 1 base at V and 0 bases at J, with 10 bases in the middle. CDR3 protein: CASSIAARSSYNEQFF. The CDR3 nucleotides read TGTGCCAGTAGTATAGCGGCCCGGAGCTCCTACAATGAGCAGTTCTTC.